The rows below give T cell receptor beta chains drawn from one sample of a study of vaccination effects on CD4 cells after COVID-19. Assay: immunoSEQ multiplex PCR; the TCRdb copy retains only in-frame clones and omits some. The sample lists fewer than 25,000 clones, about 71% occurring once. For these TCRs, the target antigens are not known. Sequencing was performed on CD4+ T cells from PBMCs cultured with HCoV-OC43 spike peptides, taken before COVID-19 vaccination. These receptors came from a human donor who received a COVID-19 vaccine. Each CDR3 is given with its conserved first and last residue. D genes are given only for firm matches. Clone sizes are given selectively: once, few, many, or a class where the clone is expanded.

V,size,D,J,CDR3,DNA
TRBV6-1,NA,NA,TRBJ2-5,CASSEAGETQYF,TGTGCCAGCAGTGAAGCTGGGGAGACCCAGTACTTC
TRBV7-6,NA,TRBD1,TRBJ1-6,CASSAQGVNSPLHF,TGTGCCAGCAGCGCGCAGGGGGTAAATTCACCCCTCCACTTT
TRBV7-8,NA,TRBD2,TRBJ2-1,CASADGLADYNEQFF,TGTGCCAGCGCCGATGGACTAGCGGATTACAATGAGCAGTTCTTC
TRBV5-1,NA,TRBD1,TRBJ1-4,CASSFSGGYEKLFF,TGCGCCAGCAGCTTTTCAGGGGGGTACGAAAAACTGTTTTTT
TRBV2,NA,TRBD1,TRBJ2-4,CASSASGTELAKNIQYF,TGTGCCAGCAGCGCCTCCGGGACAGAATTAGCCAAAAACATTCAGTACTTC
TRBV5-4,NA,TRBD1,TRBJ1-2,CASSPRGQLIDYTF,TGTGCCAGCAGCCCGAGGGGACAGCTTATCGACTACACCTTC
TRBV5-1,NA,NA,TRBJ1-1,CASSLTGQLNTEAFF,TGCGCCAGCAGCCTTACTGGACAGCTAAACACTGAAGCTTTCTTT
TRBV3-1/TRBV3-2,NA,NA,TRBJ2-7,CASSQRGSGYEQYF,TGTGCCAGCAGCCAGAGGGGCTCAGGGTACGAGCAGTACTTC
TRBV12-3/TRBV12-4,NA,NA,TRBJ2-3,CASSQGLRDTQYF,TGTGCCAGCAGTCAGGGGCTGAGGGATACGCAGTATTTT
TRBV19,NA,TRBD1,TRBJ1-5,CASSIFPTGGSNQPQHF,TGTGCCAGTAGTATTTTCCCAACAGGGGGTAGCAATCAGCCCCAGCATTTT
TRBV5-1,few,TRBD1,TRBJ1-4,CASSLSGGPNEKLFF,TGCGCCAGCAGCTTGTCAGGGGGCCCTAATGAAAAACTGTTTTTT
TRBV5-8,NA,TRBD1,TRBJ2-7,CASSLGGTGYEQYF,TGTGCCAGCAGCTTGGGTGGGACAGGTTACGAGCAGTACTTC
TRBV7-7,NA,TRBD1,TRBJ2-1,CASSPDRGSNNEQFF,TGTGCCAGCAGCCCGGACAGGGGAAGCAACAATGAGCAGTTCTTC
TRBV7-6,once,TRBD2,TRBJ2-3,CASSRTSGSTSSTDTQYF,TGTGCCAGCAGCCGGACTAGCGGGTCAACCTCTAGCACAGATACGCAGTATTTT
TRBV30,NA,TRBD2,TRBJ2-3,CAWSISGGSTDTQYF,TGTGCCTGGAGTATTAGCGGGGGGAGCACAGATACGCAGTATTTT
TRBV29-1,NA,NA,TRBJ1-2,CSVRQSANYGYTF,TGCAGCGTCCGACAGTCAGCTAACTATGGCTACACCTTC
TRBV4-1,NA,TRBD2,TRBJ2-1,CASSRGGLVPSYNEQFF,TGCGCCAGCAGCCGAGGGGGACTAGTTCCATCCTACAATGAGCAGTTCTTC
TRBV5-1,few,TRBD1,TRBJ1-1,CASSPGQEGTEAFF,TGCGCCAGCAGCCCTGGACAGGAGGGCACTGAAGCTTTCTTT
TRBV5-1,NA,NA,TRBJ2-3,CASSLQRSSTDTQYF,TGCGCCAGCAGCTTGCAGAGATCTAGCACAGATACGCAGTATTTT
TRBV6-6,NA,NA,TRBJ1-5,CASSYYDGNQPQHF,TGTGCCAGCAGTTACTATGATGGCAATCAGCCCCAGCATTTT
TRBV27,NA,TRBD1,TRBJ2-1,CASSGGTGGEQFF,TGTGCCAGCAGTGGGGGGACAGGGGGTGAGCAGTTCTTC
TRBV5-1,NA,NA,TRBJ1-1,CASSPSELNTEAFF,TGCGCCAGCAGCCCTAGTGAGTTGAACACTGAAGCTTTCTTT
TRBV7-2,NA,TRBD1,TRBJ2-7,CASSLVGGDRGAYEQYF,TGTGCCAGCAGCTTAGTAGGTGGTGACAGGGGGGCCTACGAGCAGTACTTC
TRBV19,NA,NA,TRBJ2-2,CASSTQTNTGELFF,TGTGCCAGTAGTACCCAAACGAACACCGGGGAGCTGTTTTTT
TRBV5-8,few,TRBD2,TRBJ2-5,CASSLDLASGIIGRQETQYF,TGTGCCAGCAGCTTGGATCTGGCTAGCGGGATTATTGGAAGACAAGAGACCCAGTACTTC
TRBV5-6,NA,NA,TRBJ2-7,CASSLRQLQYF,TGTGCCAGCAGCTTGCGGCAGTTACAGTACTTC
TRBV2,NA,NA,TRBJ1-1,CASNKGLNTEAFF,TGTGCCAGCAATAAGGGGTTGAACACTGAAGCTTTCTTT
TRBV27,NA,NA,TRBJ1-5,CASRPTGIRNQPQHF,TGTGCCAGCAGGCCTACAGGGATCCGGAATCAGCCCCAGCATTTT
TRBV2,NA,NA,TRBJ1-2,CASSERGDYGYTF,TGTGCCAGCAGTGAGCGGGGGGACTATGGCTACACCTTC
TRBV15,NA,TRBD2,TRBJ2-3,CATSREFTGLAGVDTQYF,TGTGCCACCAGCAGAGAGTTTACCGGACTAGCGGGGGTAGATACGCAGTATTTT
TRBV11-2,NA,NA,TRBJ2-6,CASSLDLGGTGANVLTF,TGTGCCAGCAGCTTAGATCTGGGGGGCACTGGGGCCAACGTCCTGACTTTC
TRBV4-1,once,TRBD2,TRBJ2-5,CASSHKPGLAGGPMETQYF,TGCGCCAGCAGCCATAAACCGGGACTAGCGGGAGGGCCGATGGAGACCCAGTACTTC
TRBV7-2,NA,NA,TRBJ2-2,CASSFTHLTGELFF,TGTGCCAGCAGCTTCACACACCTCACCGGGGAGCTGTTTTTT
TRBV14,few,NA,TRBJ1-1,CASSQVPGMNTEAFF,TGTGCCAGCAGCCAAGTTCCAGGGATGAACACTGAAGCTTTCTTT
TRBV27,NA,NA,TRBJ2-3,CASLQRGNTDTQYF,TGTGCCAGCTTGCAACGCGGCAACACAGATACGCAGTATTTT
TRBV5-1,NA,NA,TRBJ1-2,CASSLGSATYGYTF,TGCGCCAGCAGCTTGGGTTCAGCGACCTATGGCTACACCTTC
TRBV10-3,NA,NA,TRBJ2-5,CAINRTPGETQYF,TGTGCCATCAACAGGACTCCAGGGGAGACCCAGTACTTC